The sequence of this T cell receptor beta chain was determined in a study of shared clonotypes between healthy human individuals. Study information: Each donor's CD4 naive and CD4 memory cells filled three plates apiece, CD8 naive two, and CD8 memory one.

The assay was immunoSEQ multiplex PCR, and TCRdb's table has in-frame clones only and misses some. This table holds approximately 2.5 million clones, about 92% found once. CDR1 is SNHLY, CDR2 FYNNEI, per germline. The CDR3 is 16 residues long. V lost 6 bases, J lost 3 bases, and 18 bases lay in between. This TCR derives from a man between 18 and 29 years old in good health. Sequencing was performed on naive CD4+ T cells sorted from blood. Subset noted: CD45RA+ positively selected. The V and J genes are TRBV2 and TRBJ2-4; D possibly corresponds to TRBD1 (5 bases). CDR3 coding DNA: TGTGCCAGCAGGGACGACAGCCTCGGTGTCAAAAACATTCAGTACTTC. Its translation is CASRDDSLGVKNIQYF.